The 11 T cell receptor beta chains below were found in one sample sequenced in a study of blood T cell repertoires in COVID-19. Clones were read by immunoSEQ multiplex PCR, and TCRdb kept only the in-frame ones, dropping some. Among a few hundred thousand clones listed, roughly 86% were seen once. Source material: PBMCs or T cells enriched from blood (not recorded which). Receptors originate from a woman aged 30 to 39 who had recovered from COVID-19.

The chain employs TRBV5-6 and TRBJ1-2; maybe TRBD1 (6 bases). The CDR3 extends over 13 amino acids. Germline V gene data show CDR1 as SGHDT and CDR2 as YYEEEE. With 4 bases removed from V and 4 bases from J, the gap between germline ends came to 11 bases. The CDR3 loop reads CASSLDRIYGYTF. The CDR3 DNA reads TGTGCCAGCAGCCTGGACAGAATCTATGGCTACACCTTC.

The J gene is TRBJ1-6, the V gene TRBV10-3; TRBD1 matches 11 bases. The germline V gene encodes CDR1 ENHRY and CDR2 SYGVKD. The CDR3 totals 14 residues. V lost 5 bases and J lost 8; bases outside the gene matches: 2. The CDR3 DNA reads as TGTGCCATCAGTCGGACAGGGGGCGATTCACCCCTCCACTTT. It specifies CAISRTGGDSPLHF.

The rearrangement joins TRBV7-3 to TRBJ1-6; D is undetermined. Trimming removed 2 bases at V and 0 bases at J, with 11 bases between. Germline loops: CDR1 SGHTA, CDR2 FQGTGA. CDR3 size: 17 residues. CDR3 amino acids: CASSLGPAGSYNSPLHF. The CDR3 DNA is TGTGCCAGCAGCTTAGGGCCCGCGGGCTCCTATAATTCACCCCTCCACTTT.

This rearrangement joins TRBV1 to TRBJ2-6; no check of the table's D call, TRBD2, against the DNA was made. TRBV1 is tagged as a pseudogene. The CDR3 loop spans 18 amino acids. The CDR3 region has the DNA TGCACCAGCAGCCGAATAGCGGGAGGTTGCGCTGGGGCCAACGTCCTGACTTTC. This translates into CTSSRIAGGCAGANVLTF.

The V call is TRBV23-1, the J call TRBJ2-7, with TRBD1 identical over 9 bases. TRBV23-1 is treated as an ORF (open reading frame) with a function not yet certain. The CDR3 has 17 residues. J gave up 3 bases and V 2 bases, and 11 bases lay outside the gene matches. The CDR3 nucleotides read TGCGCCAGCAGTCAAACAGACCCGGACAGGGGAGGCTACGAGCAGTACTTC. It encodes CASSQTDPDRGGYEQYF.

The chain has TRBV28 and TRBJ1-2; the D gene is possibly TRBD1 (5 bases). Germline V gene data show CDR1 as MDHEN and CDR2 as SYDVKM. This CDR3 region has 14 residues. Trimming took off 5 bases at V and 6 bases at J, with 16 bases between the two ends. The DNA for the CDR3 is TGTGCCAGCAGTCCACCTCCAGGGTTTGATGGCTACACCTTC. Its protein product is CASSPPPGFDGYTF.

This clone was picked up one time. The chain combines TRBV2 with TRBJ2-3; D uncertain. The CDR3 is 14 residues long. The germline gives CDR1 SNHLY, CDR2 FYNNEI. V lost 7 bases and J lost 2, with 13 bases in between. The CDR3 nucleotides read TGTGCCAGCACGCCAGGCGCCTCCACAGATACGCAGTATTTT. This sequence encodes CASTPGASTDTQYF.

This clone has ten or more counts. The V call is TRBV19, the J call TRBJ2-5; D might be TRBD1 (6 bases). Germline assignment: CDR1 LNHDA and CDR2 SQIVND (reference sequence). The CDR3 loop spans 15 amino acids. Trimming left V 8 bases short and J 5 bases short, with 21 bases between. Written as DNA, the CDR3 is TGTGCCAGTTCCCCCGGGGTAACAGGGAGCGAGACCCAGTACTTC. It specifies CASSPGVTGSETQYF.

The rearrangement joins TRBV10-3 to TRBJ2-7; TRBD1 aligns across 12 bases. Per the germline V gene, CDR1 is ENHRY and CDR2 is SYGVKD. The CDR3 has 18 amino acids. The ends lost 0 bases at V and 6 bases at J; junction bases unmatched: 12. The CDR3 nucleotides are TGTGCCATCAGTGAGTCTACAGGGACAGGGGGCTATGTTGGCGAGCAGTACTTC. It encodes CAISESTGTGGYVGEQYF.

The rearrangement joins TRBV19 to TRBJ2-7; 7 bases line up with TRBD1. CDR3 length: 13 residues. The germline V gene encodes CDR1 LNHDA and CDR2 SQIVND (reference sequence). V dropped 9 bases and J dropped 3; count of bases not matched to a gene: 8. The CDR3 DNA follows: TGTGCCAGCGGAGACAGGGCAAGCTACGAGCAGTACTTC. It codes for CASGDRASYEQYF.

The V call is TRBV10-2, the J call TRBJ2-7, with 9 bases matching TRBD2. V dropped 6 bases and J dropped 3; count of bases not matched to a gene: 12. CDR1 and CDR2 from the germline V gene are WSHSY and SAAADI. This CDR3 contains 16 residues. The CDR3 nucleotides read TGCGCCAGCAGGGCCCAACCCGGACTAGCGCGCTACGAGCAGTACTTC. Its protein product is CASRAQPGLARYEQYF.